Each of the 27 T cell receptor beta chains below was sequenced from the same sample in a study of blood T cell repertoires in COVID-19. Data came from immunoSEQ multiplex PCR; TCRdb stores just in-frame clones and leaves some out. The table has about 110,000 clones, roughly 80% seen once. Sample: peripheral blood. Receptors originate from a man between 65 and 79 years old with active or convalescent COVID-19.

This clone was recorded at least ten times. This sequence joins TRBV24-1 and TRBJ2-7; no clear D gene. Germline V lookup: CDR1 KGHDR, CDR2 SFDVKD. V was shortened by 9 bases and J by 4 bases, with 15 bases between the two germline ends. The CDR3 sequence is 13 residues long. The CDR3 DNA reads as TGTGCCACCGTTCCAAGCCGCAAATACGAGCAGTACTTC. Translated: CATVPSRKYEQYF.

The sample holds one count of this clone. The chain uses TRBV12-3 or TRBV12-4 and TRBJ1-2; 7 nucleotides align to TRBD1. The CDR3 totals 13 residues. V shed 5 bases, J shed 3 bases, and the junction held 3 bases outside the gene matches. The CDR3 loop is CASSPGTDYGYTF. The CDR3 DNA sequence: TGTGCCAGCAGTCCTGGGACAGACTATGGCTACACCTTC.

The chain joins TRBV11-2 to TRBJ2-5; unclear D gene. Germline assignment: CDR1 SGHAT and CDR2 FQNNGV. CDR3 size: 11 residues. Trimming pared 6 bases from V and 5 bases from J, leaving 7 bases between. The CDR3 loop is CASRTGETQYF. CDR3 DNA sequence: TGTGCCAGCAGAACCGGGGAGACCCAGTACTTC.

The chain joins TRBV5-1 to TRBJ2-5, with D perhaps TRBD1 (5 bases). CDR1 is SGHRS and CDR2 is YFSETQ in the germline V gene. Between the trimmed V and J ends, which lost 4 bases and 0 bases, there was a span of 7 bases. This CDR3 is built from 13 residues. CDR3 loop: CASSPDNQETQYF. The CDR3 DNA follows: TGCGCCAGCAGCCCGGACAACCAAGAGACCCAGTACTTC. Full variable domain (outside the CDR3, taken from reference TRBV5-1 and TRBJ2-5): KAGVTQTPRYLIKTRGQQVTLSCSPISGHRSVSWYQQTPGQGLQFLFEYFSETQRNKGNFPGRFSGRQFSNSRSEMNVSTLELGDSALYLCASSPDNQETQYFGPGTRLLVL.

The rearrangement links TRBV7-3 to TRBJ1-1; D gene unclear. The CDR3 sequence is 16 residues long. Germline values: CDR1 SGHTA, CDR2 FQGTGA. Trimming shortened V by 0 bases and J by 1 base, and 12 bases separated the two germline ends. For the CDR3, the DNA is TGTGCCAGCAGCTTAACCTCGGGGATGGGGAACACTGAAGCTTTCTTT. Encoded protein: CASSLTSGMGNTEAFF.

CDR3 in amino acids: CASSSRGEQFF. In DNA, the CDR3 is TGTGCCAGCAGTTCCAGGGGTGAGCAGTTCTTC. This chain uses TRBV28 with TRBJ2-1; a possible D gene is TRBD1 (6 bases). Trimming shortened V by 4 bases and J by 9 bases, and 7 bases separated the two germline ends. The germline gives CDR1 MDHEN, CDR2 SYDVKM. The CDR3 extends over 11 amino acids.

The chain is built from TRBV5-1 and TRBJ2-7; a weak D match, TRBD1 (6 bases). This CDR3 is built from 14 residues. In germline, CDR1 is SGHRS, CDR2 YFSETQ. V was clipped by 3 bases and J by 3 bases, with 13 bases between them. This CDR3 reads CASSSTTGLYEQYF. The CDR3 nucleotides read TGCGCCAGCAGCTCCACGACAGGCCTCTACGAGCAGTACTTC.

The gene calls are TRBV5-5 and TRBJ2-6; D unresolved. Germline assignment: CDR1 SGHKS and CDR2 YYEKEE (reference sequence). Trimming removed 7 bases at V and 0 bases at J, with 8 bases between. The CDR3 length is 14 residues. The CDR3, as DNA: TGTGCCAGCGACACACACTCTGGGGCCAACGTCCTGACTTTC. As protein: CASDTHSGANVLTF.

The chain employs TRBV5-4 and TRBJ1-3; 9 bases agree with TRBD1. V lost 4 bases, J lost 1 base, and 3 bases stayed unmatched. Germline CDR1 reads SGHNT; CDR2 reads YYREEE (reference sequence). This CDR3 has 15 residues. The CDR3 DNA is TGTGCCAGCAGCCTGGGGACAGGGTCTGGAAACACCATATATTTT. Its protein product is CASSLGTGSGNTIYF.

The chain recombines TRBV5-1 with TRBJ2-1; 12 bases line up with TRBD2. The germline V gene has CDR1 SGHRS and CDR2 YFSETQ. V lost 3 bases and J lost 6; bases outside the gene matches: 7. This CDR3 has 16 residues. CDR3 DNA: TGCGCCAGCAGCTCCCAACCTAGCGGGGGGGCCAATGAGCAGTTCTTC. It encodes CASSSQPSGGANEQFF. Based on the CDR3 plus reference TRBV5-1 and TRBJ2-1, the full variable domain is KAGVTQTPRYLIKTRGQQVTLSCSPISGHRSVSWYQQTPGQGLQFLFEYFSETQRNKGNFPGRFSGRQFSNSRSEMNVSTLELGDSALYLCASSSQPSGGANEQFFGPGTRLTVL.

CDR3 protein: CASSLDISGNTIYF. The CDR3 DNA sequence: TGTGCCAGCAGTCTGGACATCTCTGGAAACACCATATATTTT. The rearrangement uses TRBV6-5 and TRBJ1-3; maybe TRBD1 (5 bases). The CDR3 sequence is 14 residues long. V lost 5 bases and J lost 0, with 8 bases in between. In germline, CDR1 is MNHEY, CDR2 SVGAGI.

This clone was detected a few times. This chain links TRBV27 with TRBJ1-2, with TRBD1 matching over 10 bases. The CDR3 consists of 14 residues. Germline V CDR1 and CDR2: MNHEY, SMNVEV (reference sequence). Trimming took 6 bases from V and 6 from J; bases not matched to a gene: 7. The CDR3, as DNA: TGTGCCAGCAGAAGGGACAGGGGAGGGAATGGCTACACCTTC. It encodes CASRRDRGGNGYTF.

The chain is built from TRBV18 and TRBJ1-6, with 7 bases fitting TRBD1. V lost 1 base to trimming and J lost 5 bases; unmatched junction nucleotides: 2. Germline assignment: CDR1 KGHSH and CDR2 LQKENI. CDR3 length: 15 residues. CDR3: CASSPQGQNNSPLHF. In DNA form, the CDR3 reads TGTGCCAGCTCACCACAGGGACAGAATAATTCACCCCTCCACTTT.

About this clone itself: Other DNA sequences in the sample encode the same CDR3. The rearrangement links TRBV2 to TRBJ2-7; D not resolved. Per the germline V gene, CDR1 is SNHLY and CDR2 is FYNNEI. V was trimmed by 5 bases and J by 0 bases, leaving 2 bases between them. The length of the CDR3 is 11 residues. The CDR3 sequence is CASSYSYEQYF. The CDR3 coding sequence is TGTGCCAGCAGTTACTCCTACGAGCAGTACTTC.

This chain connects TRBV28 to TRBJ2-7; TRBD2 matches at 8 bases. The CDR3 covers 14 residues. V dropped 6 bases and J dropped 4; count of bases not matched to a gene: 8. In germline, CDR1 is MDHEN, CDR2 SYDVKM. DNA for the CDR3: TGTGCCAGCAGGGATACTAGCGGAGCTTACGAGCAGTACTTC. Protein: CASRDTSGAYEQYF. The full variable domain, its missing parts supplied by reference TRBV28 and TRBJ2-7, is DVKVTQSSRYLVKRTGEKVFLECVQDMDHENMFWYRQDPGLGLRLIYFSYDVKMKEKGDIPEGYSVSREKKERFSLILESASTNQTSMYLCASRDTSGAYEQYFGPGTRLTVT.

V usage is TRBV3-1 (or the pseudogene TRBV3-2) and J usage is TRBJ1-1; 7 bases are a match to TRBD1. The length of the CDR3 is 15 residues. The germline gives CDR1 LGHDT, CDR2 YNNKEL (reference sequence). After removal of 1 base from V and 6 bases from J, the junction contained 8 bases not matched to a gene. CDR3 bases: TGTGCCAGCAGCCAAGGGCAGGGGGGTTTGGCTGAAGCTTTCTTT. Protein: CASSQGQGGLAEAFF.

In this sample, this clone turned up a few times. V and J are TRBV9 and TRBJ2-2; TRBD1 matches 7 bases. Trimming removed 7 bases from V and 0 bases from J; junction bases left unmatched: 6. The CDR3 is made up of 15 amino acids. Germline V gene sequence: CDR1 SGDLS, CDR2 YYNGEE. The CDR3 sequence is CASGRDSANTGELFF. In DNA form, the CDR3 reads TGTGCCAGCGGCCGGGACAGCGCGAACACCGGGGAGCTGTTTTTT.

This clone has only a few counts. This sequence joins TRBV10-1 and TRBJ2-7, with D unresolved. Germline V gives CDR1 WNHNN, CDR2 SYGVQD (reference sequence). CDR3 length equals 14 residues. Trimming took off 1 base at V and 4 bases at J, with 11 bases between the two ends. The CDR3 loop is CASSELGFDYEQYF. CDR3 sequence (DNA): TGCGCCAGCAGTGAGTTGGGCTTCGATTACGAGCAGTACTTC.

With regard to this clone: A read error may produce the germline difference seen at one junction end. This chain uses TRBV5-1 with TRBJ1-1; 7 nucleotides line up with TRBD1. CDR3 length: 16 amino acids. Germline loops: CDR1 SGHRS, CDR2 YFSETQ. CDR3 bases: TGCGCCAGCAGCTCCGTCCCGACAGGGATGAACGCTGAAGCTTTCTTT. Amino acids: CASSSVPTGMNAEAFF.

This clone has a single count. V and J are TRBV5-1 and TRBJ1-1, with a possible D match to TRBD1 (5 bases). The CDR3 is 15 amino acids. V shed 0 bases and J shed 0 bases, with 9 bases lying between them. Germline CDR1 reads SGHRS; CDR2 reads YFSETQ. The CDR3 bases are TGCGCCAGCAGCTTGGCAGGGTACGTGAACACTGAAGCTTTCTTT. This codes for CASSLAGYVNTEAFF.

This clone was observed a handful of times. The chain couples TRBV12-3 or TRBV12-4 to TRBJ1-3; no reliable D call. The CDR3 covers 10 residues. Trimming took 11 bases from V and 7 from J, leaving 9 bases between them. This CDR3 reads CASGQNTIYF. CDR3 sequence (DNA): TGTGCCTCTGGGCAGAACACCATATATTTT.

The genes are TRBV2 and TRBJ1-6, with 8 bases aligning to TRBD1. The ends lost 5 bases at V and 7 bases at J; junction bases unmatched: 4. CDR3 length equals 14 residues. Germline assignment: CDR1 SNHLY and CDR2 FYNNEI. The CDR3 DNA reads TGTGCCAGCAGTCTCCAGGGGGCGAATTCACCCCTCCACTTT. It is translated as CASSLQGANSPLHF.

The V call is TRBV5-6, the J call TRBJ2-3; TRBD1 might be the D (6 bases). The CDR3 has 15 residues. Germline CDR1 and CDR2: SGHDT and YYEEEE. V shed 4 bases and J shed 6 bases, with 18 bases lying between them. CDR3 sequence: CASSLVPQGRDTQYF. The CDR3 DNA reads as TGTGCCAGCAGCCTCGTACCACAGGGACGCGATACGCAGTATTTT.

The chain combines TRBV24-1 with TRBJ1-5; 9 bases are a match to TRBD1. Germline V gene data show CDR1 as KGHDR and CDR2 as SFDVKD. V lost 2 bases and J lost 5; bases outside the gene matches: 3. The CDR3 spans 15 residues. CDR3 bases: TGTGCCACCAGTGATTCTCGGACAGGGGATCAGCCCCAGCATTTT. Protein sequence: CATSDSRTGDQPQHF.

The CDR3, as DNA: TGTGCTAGTGGTTTGGACTACCGGGACAGGGATTCCTACAATGAGCAGTTCTTC. Translated: CASGLDYRDRDSYNEQFF. V and J are TRBV12-5 and TRBJ2-1; 9 positions agree with TRBD1. Trimming at V came to 1 base and at J to 1 base, leaving 8 bases not matched to a gene. The CDR3 totals 18 residues. Germline V gene data show CDR1 as LGHNT and CDR2 as FRNRAP.

This clone was recorded many times. The V call is TRBV19, the J call TRBJ2-7; 11 bases are shared with TRBD1. The CDR3 spans 14 residues. Germline loops: CDR1 LNHDA, CDR2 SQIVND (reference sequence). Trimming took 10 bases from V and 5 from J; bases not matched to a gene: 10. CDR3 sequence: CATSTGTGGDEQYF. CDR3 coding DNA: TGTGCCACATCAACCGGGACAGGGGGAGACGAGCAGTACTTC.

The rearrangement uses TRBV10-3 and TRBJ1-1; TRBD1 aligns across 8 bases. With V trimmed by 3 bases and J by 5 bases, 8 bases remained unmatched. The CDR3 consists of 15 residues. The V gene's germline CDR1 is ENHRY and CDR2 SYGVKD. In DNA, the CDR3 is TGTGCCATCAGTGATCAGACAGGGGAGAGGACTGAAGCTTTCTTT. This codes for CAISDQTGERTEAFF.